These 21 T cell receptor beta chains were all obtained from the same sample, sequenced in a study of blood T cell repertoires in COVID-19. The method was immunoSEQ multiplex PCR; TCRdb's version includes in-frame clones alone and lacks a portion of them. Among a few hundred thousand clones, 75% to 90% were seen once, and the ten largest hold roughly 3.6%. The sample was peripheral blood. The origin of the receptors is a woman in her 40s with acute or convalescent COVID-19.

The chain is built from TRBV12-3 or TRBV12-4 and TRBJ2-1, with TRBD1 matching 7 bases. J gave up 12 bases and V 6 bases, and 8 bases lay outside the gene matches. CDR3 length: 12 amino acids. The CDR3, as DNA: TGTGCCAGCAGCCAAGGACAGGCCGGGCAGTTCTTC. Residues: CASSQGQAGQFF.

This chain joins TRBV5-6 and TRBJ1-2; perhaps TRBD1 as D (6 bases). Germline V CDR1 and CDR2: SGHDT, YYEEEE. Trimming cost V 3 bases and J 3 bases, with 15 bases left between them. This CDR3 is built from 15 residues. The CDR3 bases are TGTGCCAGCAGCTCCAACCCAGGGGATGACTATGGCTACACCTTC. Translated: CASSSNPGDDYGYTF.

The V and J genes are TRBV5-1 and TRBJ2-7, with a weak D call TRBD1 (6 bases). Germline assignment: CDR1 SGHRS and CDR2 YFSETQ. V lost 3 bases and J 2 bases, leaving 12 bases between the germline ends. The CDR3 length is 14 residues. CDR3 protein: CASSYSTGTYEQYV. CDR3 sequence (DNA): TGCGCCAGCAGCTACTCTACAGGGACCTACGAGCAGTACGTC.

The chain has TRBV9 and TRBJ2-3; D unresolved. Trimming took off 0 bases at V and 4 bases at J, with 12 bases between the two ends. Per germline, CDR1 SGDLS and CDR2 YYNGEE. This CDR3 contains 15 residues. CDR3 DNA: TGTGCCAGCAGCGTAGCCACCGCTGGGCCAGATACGCAGTATTTT. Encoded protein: CASSVATAGPDTQYF.

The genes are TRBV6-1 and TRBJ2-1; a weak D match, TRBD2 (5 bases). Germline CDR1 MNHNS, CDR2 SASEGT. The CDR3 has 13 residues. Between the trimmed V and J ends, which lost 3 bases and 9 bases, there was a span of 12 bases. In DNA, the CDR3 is TGTGCCAGCAGTGAGAATCCTCGGGGTGAGCAGTTCTTC. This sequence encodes CASSENPRGEQFF.

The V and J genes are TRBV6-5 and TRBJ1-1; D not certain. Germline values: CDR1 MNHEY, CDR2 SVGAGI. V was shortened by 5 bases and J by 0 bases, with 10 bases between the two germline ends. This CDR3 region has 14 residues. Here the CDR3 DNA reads TGTGCCAGCAGTCCCAGGCCGTTGAACACTGAAGCTTTCTTT. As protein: CASSPRPLNTEAFF.

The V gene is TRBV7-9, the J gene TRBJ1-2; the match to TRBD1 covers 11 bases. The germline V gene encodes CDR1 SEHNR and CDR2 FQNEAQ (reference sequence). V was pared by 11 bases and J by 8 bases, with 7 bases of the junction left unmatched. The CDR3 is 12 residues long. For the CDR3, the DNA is TGTGCCGTCGTGGGACAGGGGGTCGGCTACACCTTC. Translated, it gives CAVVGQGVGYTF.

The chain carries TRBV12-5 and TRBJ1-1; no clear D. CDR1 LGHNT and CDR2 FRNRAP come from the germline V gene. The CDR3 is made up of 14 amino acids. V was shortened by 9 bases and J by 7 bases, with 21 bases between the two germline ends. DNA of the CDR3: TGTGCTAGCAGCCCGGGAGCCGTCTTTGTTGAAGCTTTCTTT. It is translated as CASSPGAVFVEAFF. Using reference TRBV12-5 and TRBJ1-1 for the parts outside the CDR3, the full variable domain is DARVTQTPRHKVTEMGQEVTMRCQPILGHNTVFWYRQTMMQGLELLAYFRNRAPLDDSGMPKDRFSAEMPDATLATLKIQPSEPRDSAVYFCASSPGAVFVEAFFGQGTRLTVV.

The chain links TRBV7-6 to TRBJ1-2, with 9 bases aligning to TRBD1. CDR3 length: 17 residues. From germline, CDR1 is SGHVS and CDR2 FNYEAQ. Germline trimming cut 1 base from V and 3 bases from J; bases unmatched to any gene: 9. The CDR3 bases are TGTGCCAGCAGCTTAGGGGACAGGGAGGGCGGCGACTATGGCTACACCTTC. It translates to CASSLGDREGGDYGYTF.

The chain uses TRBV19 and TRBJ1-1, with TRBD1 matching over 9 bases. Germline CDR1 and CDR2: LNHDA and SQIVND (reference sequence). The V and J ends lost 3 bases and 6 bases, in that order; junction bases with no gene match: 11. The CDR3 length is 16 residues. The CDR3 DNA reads TGTGCCAGTAGTATGACGAAGGCGGACAGGGGACCTGAAGCTTTCTTT. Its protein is CASSMTKADRGPEAFF.

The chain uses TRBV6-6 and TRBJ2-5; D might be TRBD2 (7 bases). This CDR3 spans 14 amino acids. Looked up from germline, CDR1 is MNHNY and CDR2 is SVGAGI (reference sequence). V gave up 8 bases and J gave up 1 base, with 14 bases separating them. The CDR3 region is CASRGADGQETQYF. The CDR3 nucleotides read TGTGCCAGCCGGGGGGCGGATGGCCAAGAGACCCAGTACTTC.

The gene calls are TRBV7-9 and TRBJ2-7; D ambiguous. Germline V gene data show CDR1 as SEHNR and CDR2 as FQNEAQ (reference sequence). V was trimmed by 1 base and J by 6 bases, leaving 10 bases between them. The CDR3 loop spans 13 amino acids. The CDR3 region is CASSLGAAGEQYV. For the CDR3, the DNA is TGTGCCAGCAGCTTAGGGGCTGCAGGCGAGCAGTACGTC.

The CDR3 reads CASSRRGPARETQYF. The CDR3 nucleotides read TGTGCCAGCAGTCGCAGAGGCCCGGCGAGAGAGACCCAGTACTTC. V is TRBV6-5 and J is TRBJ2-5, with D hard to call. The CDR3 runs 15 residues. V lost 5 bases and J 4 bases, leaving 17 bases between the germline ends. The germline V gene encodes CDR1 MNHEY and CDR2 SVGAGI.

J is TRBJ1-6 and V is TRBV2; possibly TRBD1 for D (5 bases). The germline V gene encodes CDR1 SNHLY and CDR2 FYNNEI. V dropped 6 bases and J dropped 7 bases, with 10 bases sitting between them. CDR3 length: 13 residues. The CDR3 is CASSVDRNSPLHF. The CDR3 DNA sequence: TGTGCCAGCAGCGTTGACAGAAATTCACCCCTCCACTTT.

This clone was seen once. Written as DNA, the CDR3 is TGTGCCAGCAGCCCGCGTCCCGGGACTAGCGGGGGTTCCTACAATGAGCAGTTCTTC. It specifies CASSPRPGTSGGSYNEQFF. This sequence joins TRBV4-2 and TRBJ2-1; 14 nucleotides agree with TRBD2. Trimming at V came to 4 bases and at J to 1 base, leaving 9 bases not matched to a gene. Germline lookup yields CDR1 LGHNA and CDR2 YNFKEQ. This CDR3 region has 19 residues.

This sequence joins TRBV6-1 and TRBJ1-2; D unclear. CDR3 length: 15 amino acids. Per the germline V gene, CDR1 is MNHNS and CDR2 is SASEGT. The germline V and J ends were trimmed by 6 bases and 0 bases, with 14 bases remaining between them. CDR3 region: CASRSAVSPNYGYTF. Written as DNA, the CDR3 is TGTGCCAGCAGATCAGCGGTCAGCCCTAACTATGGCTACACCTTC.

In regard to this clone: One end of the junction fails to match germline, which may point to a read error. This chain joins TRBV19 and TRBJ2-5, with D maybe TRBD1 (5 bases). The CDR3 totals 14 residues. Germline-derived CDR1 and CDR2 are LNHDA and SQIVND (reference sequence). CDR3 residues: CASISTVGQGTQYF. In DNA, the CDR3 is TGTGCCAGTATCTCGACGGTGGGGCAAGGGACCCAGTACTTC.

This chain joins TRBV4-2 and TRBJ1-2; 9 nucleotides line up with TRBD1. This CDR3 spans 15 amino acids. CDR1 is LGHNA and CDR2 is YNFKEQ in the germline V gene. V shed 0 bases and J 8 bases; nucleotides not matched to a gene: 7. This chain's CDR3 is CASSQEGGQGDGYTF. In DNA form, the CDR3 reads TGTGCCAGCAGCCAAGAGGGGGGACAGGGAGACGGCTACACCTTC.

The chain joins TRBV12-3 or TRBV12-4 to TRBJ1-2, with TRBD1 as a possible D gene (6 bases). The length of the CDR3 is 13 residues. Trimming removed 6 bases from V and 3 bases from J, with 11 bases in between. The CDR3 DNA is TGTGCCAGCAGCCAGGACAGATACTATGGCTACACCTTC. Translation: CASSQDRYYGYTF.

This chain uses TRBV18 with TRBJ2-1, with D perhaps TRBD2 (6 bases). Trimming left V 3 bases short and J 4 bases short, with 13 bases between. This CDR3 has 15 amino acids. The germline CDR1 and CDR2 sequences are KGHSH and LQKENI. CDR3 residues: CASSPSEGGYNEQFF. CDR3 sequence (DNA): TGTGCCAGCTCACCTTCGGAAGGAGGGTACAATGAGCAGTTCTTC.

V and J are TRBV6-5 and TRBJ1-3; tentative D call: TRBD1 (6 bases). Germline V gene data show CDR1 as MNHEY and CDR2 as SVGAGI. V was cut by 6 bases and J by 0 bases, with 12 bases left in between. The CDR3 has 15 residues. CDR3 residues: CASRPLGASGNTIYF. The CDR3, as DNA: TGTGCCAGCAGACCCCTGGGGGCCTCTGGAAACACCATATATTTT.